The clone carrying this T cell receptor (beta chain) was detected only once. Profiling relied on immunoSEQ multiplex PCR, and the TCRdb table lists in-frame clones only, not all of them. The sample lists about 79,000 clones, approximately 90% occurring once. The data derive from a study of OX40 agonist ivuxolimab in advanced cancers. CDR3 length: 15 amino acids. V was shortened by 1 base and J by 1 base, with 10 bases between the two germline ends. Germline V gene data show CDR1 as SEHNR and CDR2 as FQNEAQ (reference sequence). The clonotype comes from an adult with an advanced solid tumor such as melanoma, head and neck, liver or kidney cancer. The rearrangement links TRBV7-9 to TRBJ1-1; a possible D gene is TRBD1 (6 bases). Sample: CD4+ or CD8+ T cells sorted from blood, taken in a trial of the OX40 agonist ivuxolimab. CDR3 amino acids: CASSLGVRGNTEAFF. CDR3 coding DNA: TGTGCCAGCAGCTTAGGGGTCAGGGGGAACACTGAAGCTTTCTTT.